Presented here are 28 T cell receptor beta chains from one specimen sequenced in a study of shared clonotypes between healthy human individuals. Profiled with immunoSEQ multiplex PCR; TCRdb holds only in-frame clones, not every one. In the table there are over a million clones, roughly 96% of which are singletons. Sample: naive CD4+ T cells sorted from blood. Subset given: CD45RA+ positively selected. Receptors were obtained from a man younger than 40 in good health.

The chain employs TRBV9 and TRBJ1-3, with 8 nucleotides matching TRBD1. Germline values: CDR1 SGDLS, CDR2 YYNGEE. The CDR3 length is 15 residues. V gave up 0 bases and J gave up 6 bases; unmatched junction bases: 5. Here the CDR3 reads CASSVGDRPKNTIYF. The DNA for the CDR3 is TGTGCCAGCAGCGTAGGGGACAGGCCGAAAAACACCATATATTTT.

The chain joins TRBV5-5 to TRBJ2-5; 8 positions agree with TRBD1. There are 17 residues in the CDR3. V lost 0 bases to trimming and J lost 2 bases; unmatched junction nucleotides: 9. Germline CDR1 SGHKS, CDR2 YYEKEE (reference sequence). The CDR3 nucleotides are TGTGCCAGCAGCTTGGGACAGGGGAAGTTCCTTCAAGAGACCCAGTACTTC. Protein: CASSLGQGKFLQETQYF.

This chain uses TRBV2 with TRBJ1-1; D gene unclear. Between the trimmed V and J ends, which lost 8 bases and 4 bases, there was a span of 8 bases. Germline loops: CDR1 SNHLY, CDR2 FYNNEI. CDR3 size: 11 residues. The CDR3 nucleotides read TGTGCCAGCGTCCCTAGCACTGAAGCTTTCTTT. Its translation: CASVPSTEAFF.

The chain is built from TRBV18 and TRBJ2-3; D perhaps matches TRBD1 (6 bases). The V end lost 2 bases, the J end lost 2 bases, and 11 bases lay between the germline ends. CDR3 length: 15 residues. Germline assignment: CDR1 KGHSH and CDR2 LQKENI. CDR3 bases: TGTGCCAGCTCACCATGGGGACAAAACACAGATACGCAGTATTTT. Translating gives CASSPWGQNTDTQYF.

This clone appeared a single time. CDR3 protein: CSVDPYRETEAFF. The CDR3 coding sequence is TGCAGCGTTGATCCGTACAGGGAAACTGAAGCTTTCTTT. The chain joins TRBV29-1 to TRBJ1-1; D might be TRBD1 (6 bases). V lost 3 bases and J 5 bases, leaving 13 bases between the germline ends. The CDR3 has 13 residues. Germline assignment: CDR1 SQVTM and CDR2 ANQGSEA.

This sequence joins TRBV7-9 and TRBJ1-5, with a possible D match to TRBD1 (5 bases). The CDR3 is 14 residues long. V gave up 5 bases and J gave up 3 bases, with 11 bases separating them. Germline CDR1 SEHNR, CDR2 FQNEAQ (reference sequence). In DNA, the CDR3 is TGTGCCAGCAGCCCTCGGGGGTCCAATCAGCCCCAGCATTTT. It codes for CASSPRGSNQPQHF.

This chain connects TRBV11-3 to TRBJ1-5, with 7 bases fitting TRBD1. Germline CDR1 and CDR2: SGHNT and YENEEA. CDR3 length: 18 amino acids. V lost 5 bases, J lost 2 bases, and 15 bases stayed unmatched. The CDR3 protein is CASSLLVAHTGGNQPQHF. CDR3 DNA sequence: TGTGCCAGCAGCCTACTTGTGGCCCACACAGGGGGCAATCAGCCCCAGCATTTT.

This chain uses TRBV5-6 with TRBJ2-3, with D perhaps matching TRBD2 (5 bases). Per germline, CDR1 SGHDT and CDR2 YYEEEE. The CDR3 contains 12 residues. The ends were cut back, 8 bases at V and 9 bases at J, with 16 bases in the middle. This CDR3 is CASSVLARTQYF. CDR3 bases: TGTGCCAGTTCGGTGCTAGCACGGACGCAGTATTTT. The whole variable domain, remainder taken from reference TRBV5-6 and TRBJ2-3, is DAGVTQSPTHLIKTRGQQVTLRCSPKSGHDTVSWYQQALGQGPQFIFQYYEEEERQRGNFPDRFSGHQFPNYSSELNVNALLLGDSALYLCASSVLARTQYFGPGTRLTVL.

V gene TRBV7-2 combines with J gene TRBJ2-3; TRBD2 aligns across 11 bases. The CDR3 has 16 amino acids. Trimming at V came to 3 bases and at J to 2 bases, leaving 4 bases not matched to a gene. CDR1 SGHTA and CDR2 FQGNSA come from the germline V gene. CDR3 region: CASSFGLAGSTDTQYF. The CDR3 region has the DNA TGTGCCAGCAGCTTTGGACTAGCGGGTTCCACAGATACGCAGTATTTT.

CDR3: CASSLASGWYEQFF. CDR3 nucleotide sequence: TGTGCCAGCAGTTTAGCTAGCGGGTGGTATGAGCAGTTCTTC. The chain joins TRBV28 to TRBJ2-1, with 8 bases lining up with TRBD2. Germline trimming cut 2 bases from V and 8 bases from J; bases unmatched to any gene: 5. The germline CDR1 and CDR2 sequences are MDHEN and SYDVKM. This CDR3 is 14 amino acids long. Full variable domain (remainder filled in from reference TRBV28 and TRBJ2-1): DVKVTQSSRYLVKRTGEKVFLECVQDMDHENMFWYRQDPGLGLRLIYFSYDVKMKEKGDIPEGYSVSREKKERFSLILESASTNQTSMYLCASSLASGWYEQFFGPGTRLTVL.

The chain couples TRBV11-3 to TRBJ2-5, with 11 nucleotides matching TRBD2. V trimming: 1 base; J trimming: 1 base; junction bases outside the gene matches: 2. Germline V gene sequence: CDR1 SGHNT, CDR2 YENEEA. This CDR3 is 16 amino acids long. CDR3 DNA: TGTGCCAGCAGCTTAGGACTAGCGGGGATCCAAGAGACCCAGTACTTC. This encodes CASSLGLAGIQETQYF.

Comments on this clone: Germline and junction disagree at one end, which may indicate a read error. This CDR3 is CASSFFGTSGLSEQFF. The CDR3 bases are TGTGCTAGCAGCTTCTTTGGGACTAGCGGTTTAAGTGAGCAGTTCTTC. The chain uses TRBV7-7 and TRBJ2-1; 11 bases align to TRBD2. The CDR3 is 16 residues long. Germline CDR1 SSHAT, CDR2 FNYEAQ (reference sequence).

This CDR3 is CAISESGRPHEQYF. In nucleotides, the CDR3 is TGTGCCATCAGTGAGTCGGGCAGGCCCCACGAGCAGTACTTC. V gene TRBV10-3 combines with J gene TRBJ2-7; D uncertain. Germline CDR1 ENHRY, CDR2 SYGVKD. The germline V and J ends were trimmed by 0 bases and 5 bases, with 11 bases remaining between them. The CDR3 consists of 14 residues.

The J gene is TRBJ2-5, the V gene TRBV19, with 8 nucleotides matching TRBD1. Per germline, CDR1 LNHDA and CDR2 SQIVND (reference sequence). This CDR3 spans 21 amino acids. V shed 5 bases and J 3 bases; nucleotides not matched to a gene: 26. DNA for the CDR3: TGTGCCAGTAGTCCAGGGACAGGAGACCAAAGGGGAAAATGGGGTAAAGAGACCCAGTACTTC. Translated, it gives CASSPGTGDQRGKWGKETQYF.

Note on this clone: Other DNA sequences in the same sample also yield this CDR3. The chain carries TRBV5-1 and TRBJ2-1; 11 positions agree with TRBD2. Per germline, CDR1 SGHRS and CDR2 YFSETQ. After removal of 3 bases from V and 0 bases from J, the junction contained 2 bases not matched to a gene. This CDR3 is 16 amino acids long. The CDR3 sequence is CASSWGLADSYNEQFF. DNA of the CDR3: TGCGCCAGCAGCTGGGGACTAGCGGACTCCTACAATGAGCAGTTCTTC.

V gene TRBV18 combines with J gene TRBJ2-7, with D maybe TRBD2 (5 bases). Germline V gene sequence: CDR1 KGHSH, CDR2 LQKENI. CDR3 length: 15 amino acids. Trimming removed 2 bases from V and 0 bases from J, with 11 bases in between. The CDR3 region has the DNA TGTGCCAGCTCACCATTGACTGGGAGCTCCTACGAGCAGTACTTC. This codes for CASSPLTGSSYEQYF.

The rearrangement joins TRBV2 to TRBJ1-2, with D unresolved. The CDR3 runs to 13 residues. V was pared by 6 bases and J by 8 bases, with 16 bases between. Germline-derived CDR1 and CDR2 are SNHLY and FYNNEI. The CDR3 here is CASRVLREGGYTF. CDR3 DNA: TGTGCCAGCAGGGTACTCCGGGAGGGAGGCTACACCTTC.

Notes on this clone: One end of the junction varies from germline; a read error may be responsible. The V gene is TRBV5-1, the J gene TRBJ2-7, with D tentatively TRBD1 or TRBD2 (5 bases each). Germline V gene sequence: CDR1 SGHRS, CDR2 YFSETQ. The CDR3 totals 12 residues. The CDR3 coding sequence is TGTGCCAGCACCCTTGGGGGCTACGAGCAGTACTTC. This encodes CASTLGGYEQYF.

The CDR3 protein is CASTEPGLGYGYTF. The CDR3 nucleotides read TGCGCCAGCACCGAACCAGGGCTCGGATATGGCTACACCTTC. This chain uses TRBV5-1 with TRBJ1-2; perhaps TRBD1 as D (5 bases). The CDR3 is 14 amino acids. Germline CDR1 and CDR2: SGHRS and YFSETQ. V gave up 6 bases and J gave up 5 bases, with 17 bases separating them.

The CDR3 sequence: CASRTGTLHQEQYF. DNA of the CDR3: TGTGCCAGCAGAACCGGGACACTCCATCAGGAGCAGTACTTC. The chain carries TRBV6-1 and TRBJ2-7; possible D gene TRBD1, 6 bases. Germline V gives CDR1 MNHNS, CDR2 SASEGT. The CDR3 is 14 amino acids. Between the trimmed V and J ends, which lost 6 bases and 7 bases, there was a span of 19 bases.

Written as DNA, the CDR3 is TGTGCCAGCAGCTTAGGCCGGGACAGGGGGTTCTCTAAGCAGTACTTC. It translates to CASSLGRDRGFSKQYF. V and J are TRBV7-6 and TRBJ2-7, with TRBD1 identical over 11 bases. The V gene's germline CDR1 is SGHVS and CDR2 FNYEAQ. The CDR3 contains 16 residues. V dropped 1 base and J dropped 8; count of bases not matched to a gene: 10.

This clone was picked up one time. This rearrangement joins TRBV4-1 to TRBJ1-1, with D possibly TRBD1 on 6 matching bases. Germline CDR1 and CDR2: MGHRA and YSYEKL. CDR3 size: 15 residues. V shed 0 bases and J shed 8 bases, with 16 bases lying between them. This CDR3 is CASSQDRRGAGEAFF. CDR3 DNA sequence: TGCGCCAGCAGCCAAGATCGTCGGGGGGCAGGGGAAGCTTTCTTT.

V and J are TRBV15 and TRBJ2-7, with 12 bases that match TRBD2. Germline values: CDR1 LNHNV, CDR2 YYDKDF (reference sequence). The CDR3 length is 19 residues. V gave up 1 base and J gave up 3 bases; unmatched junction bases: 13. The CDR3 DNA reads TGTGCCACCAGCAGAGGTGGACTAGCGGGACGGAGAGGGTACTACGAGCAGTACTTC. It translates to CATSRGGLAGRRGYYEQYF.

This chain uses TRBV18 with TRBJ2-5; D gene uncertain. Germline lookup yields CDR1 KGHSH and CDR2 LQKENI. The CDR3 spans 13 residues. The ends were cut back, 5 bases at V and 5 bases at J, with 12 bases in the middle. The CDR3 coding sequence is TGTGCCAGCTCAAACCCACCGGTGGAGACCCAGTACTTC. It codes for CASSNPPVETQYF. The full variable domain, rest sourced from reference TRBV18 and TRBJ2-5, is NAGVMQNPRHLVRRRGQEARLRCSPMKGHSHVYWYRQLPEEGLKFMVYLQKENIIDESGMPKERFSAEFPKEGPSILRIQQVVRGDSAAYFCASSNPPVETQYFGPGTRLLVL.

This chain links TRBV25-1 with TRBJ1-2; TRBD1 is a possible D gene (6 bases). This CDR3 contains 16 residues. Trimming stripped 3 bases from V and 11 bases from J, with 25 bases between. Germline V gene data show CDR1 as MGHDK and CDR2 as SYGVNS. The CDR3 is CASSERGRSFIPRYTF. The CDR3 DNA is TGTGCCAGCAGTGAGAGGGGGAGGAGCTTCATTCCAAGATACACCTTC.

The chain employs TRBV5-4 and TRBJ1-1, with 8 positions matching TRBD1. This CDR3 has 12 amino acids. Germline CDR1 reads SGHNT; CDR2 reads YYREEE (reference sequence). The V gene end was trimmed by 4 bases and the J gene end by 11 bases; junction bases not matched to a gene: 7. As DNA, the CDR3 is TGTGCCAGCAGCCCGGACAGGGTTGGCGCTTTCTTT. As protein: CASSPDRVGAFF.

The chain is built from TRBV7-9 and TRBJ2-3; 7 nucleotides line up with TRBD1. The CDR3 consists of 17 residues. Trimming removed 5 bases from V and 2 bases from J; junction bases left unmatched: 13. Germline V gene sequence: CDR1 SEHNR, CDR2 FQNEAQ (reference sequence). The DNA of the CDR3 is TGTGCCAGCAGCCCCCGGACAGGACGAGCCTACACAGATACGCAGTATTTT. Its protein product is CASSPRTGRAYTDTQYF.

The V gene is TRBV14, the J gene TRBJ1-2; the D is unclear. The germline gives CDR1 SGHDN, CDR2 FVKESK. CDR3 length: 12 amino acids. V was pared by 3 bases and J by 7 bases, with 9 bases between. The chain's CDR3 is CASSHLMGGYTF. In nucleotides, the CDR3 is TGTGCCAGCAGCCACCTTATGGGTGGCTACACCTTC.